These 15 T cell receptor beta chains came from one sample sequenced in a study of OX40 agonist ivuxolimab in advanced cancers. The data were produced by immunoSEQ multiplex PCR, yet TCRdb's version contains in-frame clones alone and is incomplete. The data show 55,000 to 65,000 clones, more than 75% seen once. The starting material was CD4+ or CD8+ T cells sorted from blood, obtained in a trial of the OX40 agonist ivuxolimab. The source of these receptors is an adult with an advanced solid tumor such as melanoma, head and neck, liver or kidney cancer.

The chain is built from TRBV5-4 and TRBJ1-1; a weak D match, TRBD1 (6 bases). The CDR3 is made up of 15 amino acids. Germline V CDR1 and CDR2: SGHNT, YYREEE (reference sequence). Deletions cut 0 bases from V and 1 base from J, with 10 bases between. CDR3 protein: CASSLVTGTNTEAFF. CDR3 bases: TGTGCCAGCAGCTTGGTAACAGGGACGAACACTGAAGCTTTCTTT.

V gene TRBV7-3 combines with J gene TRBJ2-3, with D uncertain. Looked up from germline, CDR1 is SGHTA and CDR2 is FQGTGA. The CDR3 is 14 residues long. The V end lost 6 bases, the J end lost 0 bases, and 10 bases lay between the germline ends. CDR3 coding DNA: TGTGCCAGCAGTTCGGCCCTTAGCACAGATACGCAGTATTTT. This codes for CASSSALSTDTQYF.

The chain recombines TRBV7-9 with TRBJ1-6, with TRBD1 matching 8 bases. CDR3 length equals 16 residues. The J segment lost 7 bases and the V segment lost 1 base, leaving 6 bases of the junction unmatched. CDR1 and CDR2 from the germline V gene are SEHNR and FQNEAQ (reference sequence). The CDR3 region has the DNA TGTGCCAGCAGCTTAGTCTCCCCAGGGGGCAATTCACCCCTCCACTTT. It encodes CASSLVSPGGNSPLHF.

This chain connects TRBV4-3 to TRBJ1-4; the match to TRBD1 covers 7 bases. The CDR3 sequence is 16 residues long. With 0 bases clipped from V and 8 bases from J, the junction kept 9 bases outside the gene matches. Germline lookup yields CDR1 LGHNA and CDR2 YSLEER. CDR3 DNA: TGCGCCAGCAGCCAAGATTACGGCAGGGGGGGAGAAAAACTGTTTTTT. Translating gives CASSQDYGRGGEKLFF.

The CDR3 protein is CASSDTGGRDTQYF. DNA of the CDR3: TGCGCCAGCAGTGATACGGGGGGACGAGATACGCAGTATTTT. The chain uses TRBV10-1 and TRBJ2-3; 7 nucleotides line up with TRBD2. With V trimmed by 3 bases and J by 5 bases, 5 bases remained unmatched. CDR1 and CDR2 (germline): WNHNN, SYGVQD (reference sequence). This CDR3 is built from 14 residues.

This sequence joins TRBV18 and TRBJ2-1, with 8 positions matching TRBD2. The CDR3 loop spans 15 amino acids. The trim removed 6 bases at V and 3 bases at J, leaving 7 bases unmatched. CDR1 and CDR2 (germline): KGHSH, LQKENI. Written as DNA, the CDR3 is TGTGCCAGCTCCCCGAAAAGCGGGAGCTACAATGAGCAGTTCTTC. It codes for CASSPKSGSYNEQFF.

This chain connects TRBV7-3 to TRBJ1-1; D not certain. The CDR3 is 13 amino acids. V lost 4 bases, J lost 7 bases, and 13 bases lay in between. Per the germline V gene, CDR1 is SGHTA and CDR2 is FQGTGA. CDR3 region: CASSSSEGFEAFF. CDR3 DNA: TGTGCCAGCAGCTCCTCCGAGGGATTTGAAGCTTTCTTT. Complete variable domain (other parts from reference TRBV7-3 and TRBJ1-1): GAGVSQTPSNKVTEKGKYVELRCDPISGHTALYWYRQSLGQGPEFLIYFQGTGAADDSGLPNDRFFAVRPEGSVSTLKIQRTERGDSAVYLCASSSSEGFEAFFGQGTRLTVV.

This clone was picked up a small number of times. The chain has TRBV5-1 and TRBJ2-1; the match to TRBD2 covers 13 bases. Germline CDR1 reads SGHRS; CDR2 reads YFSETQ. V shed 4 bases, J shed 8 bases, and the junction held 6 bases outside the gene matches. The CDR3 spans 15 residues. The CDR3 DNA reads TGCGCCAGCAGCCAGGGACTAGCGGGAATAGATGAGCAGTTCTTC. It encodes CASSQGLAGIDEQFF. The full variable domain, completed using reference TRBV5-1 and TRBJ2-1, is KAGVTQTPRYLIKTRGQQVTLSCSPISGHRSVSWYQQTPGQGLQFLFEYFSETQRNKGNFPGRFSGRQFSNSRSEMNVSTLELGDSALYLCASSQGLAGIDEQFFGPGTRLTVL.

The V gene is TRBV28, the J gene TRBJ2-1, with TRBD2 matching over 9 bases. V gave up 6 bases and J gave up 7 bases; unmatched junction bases: 7. Germline CDR1 MDHEN, CDR2 SYDVKM. The CDR3 sequence is 14 residues long. The CDR3 sequence: CASRISGSSNEQFF. The CDR3 nucleotides are TGTGCCAGCAGGATTAGCGGGAGCTCGAATGAGCAGTTCTTC.

This clone was picked up one time. The chain joins TRBV30 to TRBJ2-1; TRBD2 aligns across 7 bases. V shed 1 base and J 9 bases; nucleotides not matched to a gene: 6. The germline V gene has CDR1 GTSNPN and CDR2 SVGIG (reference sequence). This CDR3 spans 13 amino acids. CDR3 nucleotides: TGTGCCTGGAGTGGATACAGCGGGGTTGAGCAGTTCTTC. It codes for CAWSGYSGVEQFF.

The gene calls are TRBV19 and TRBJ1-5; no clear D. The CDR3 has 15 amino acids. Trimming shortened V by 1 base and J by 9 bases, and 16 bases separated the two germline ends. Germline V gene data show CDR1 as LNHDA and CDR2 as SQIVND (reference sequence). CDR3 in DNA: TGTGCCAGTAGTATAGTTGGGAGGGCCCCCGGGCCCCAGCATTTT. Translation: CASSIVGRAPGPQHF.

The chain's CDR3 is CAISEFGAGQETQYF. CDR3 DNA: TGTGCCATCAGTGAGTTTGGAGCGGGCCAAGAGACCCAGTACTTC. The V and J genes are TRBV10-3 and TRBJ2-5; a possible D gene is TRBD2 (6 bases). V lost 1 base, J lost 1 base, and 10 bases lay in between. The CDR3 contains 15 residues. In germline, CDR1 is ENHRY, CDR2 SYGVKD.

The chain employs TRBV2 and TRBJ1-1; TRBD1 is a possible D gene (5 bases). The V gene's germline CDR1 is SNHLY and CDR2 FYNNEI. The ends were cut back, 6 bases at V and 11 bases at J, with 19 bases in the middle. The CDR3 has 13 residues. CDR3 residues: CASRYTGGGTAFF. The CDR3 region has the DNA TGTGCCAGCAGGTATACTGGGGGGGGGACGGCTTTCTTT.

The chain links TRBV6-5 to TRBJ2-7; D possibly corresponds to TRBD2 (6 bases). V was trimmed by 0 bases and J by 1 base, leaving 13 bases between them. Germline V gene data show CDR1 as MNHEY and CDR2 as SVGAGI. The CDR3 has 16 residues. Here the CDR3 reads CASSYSMGGGSYEQYF. The CDR3 DNA is TGTGCCAGCAGTTACTCGATGGGAGGAGGATCCTACGAGCAGTACTTC.

This chain connects TRBV6-4 to TRBJ2-3; 7 bases are a match to TRBD1. After removal of 8 bases from V and 3 bases from J, the junction contained 8 bases not matched to a gene. Germline assignment: CDR1 MRHNA and CDR2 SNTAGT. The CDR3 is made up of 14 amino acids. The CDR3 region has the DNA TGTGCCAGCTCAGAACAGGGGCTAACAGATACGCAGTATTTT. Translated, it gives CASSEQGLTDTQYF.